This T cell receptor beta chain was retrieved from a study of vaccination and CD4 T cells after COVID-19. Study-wide findings and caveats: Spike mono-reactivity marked 304 of 307 vaccine-specific clones in convalescent patients.

Sequence data for DNA of cultured CD4+ T cells were generated by the Oncomine TCR Beta short-read assay. TCRdb independently ran MiXCR on the PCR reads; one entry per CDR3 protein. The sample shows roughly 2,700 distinct CDR3 sequences, 30% to 35% of them seen only once. From germline, CDR1 is LGHNA and CDR2 YNFKEQ. The CDR3 spans 15 residues. Trimming took 4 bases from V and 2 from J; bases not matched to a gene: 4. Concerning this clonotype itself: Antigen unknown.

Treatment noted: roughly 10-day PBMC culture with coronavirus spike peptide pools or control peptides (ViraFEST assay). The input for sequencing was CD4+ T cells from blood, cultured in vitro, taken after SARS-CoV-2 vaccination. This TCR was recovered from a human donor who had recovered from COVID-19. This chain links TRBV4-2 with TRBJ2-3; 9 nucleotides align to TRBD1. The CDR3: CASSLGDRDTDTQYF. CDR3 nucleotide sequence: TGTGCCAGCAGCCTCGGGGACAGGGACACAGATACGCAGTATTTT.